This record covers a single T cell receptor (beta chain). This sample was included in a study of T cells expressing NK-cell markers. TCRdb reprocessed the 5' RACE reads, with one entry per CDR3 protein and no DNA. The sample table includes fewer than 400,000 distinct CDR3 sequences. The CDR3 is 14 amino acids. Germline-derived CDR1 and CDR2 are MNHEY and SVGAGI. Sequences were obtained from blood T cells: a sorted CD56 or NKG2C T cell subset, CD4+ or CD8+ T cells, or bulk PBMC T cells (not recorded which). The V call is TRBV6-5, the J call TRBJ2-7; TCRdb's D call, TRBD1, is unchecked because there is no DNA. The sequence derives from a woman in her 50s in good health. CDR3 in amino acids: CASTRTRGVGEQYF.